The 16 T cell receptor beta chains below were found in one sample sequenced in a study of beta chain features in type 1 diabetes (dated by TCRdb to the late 2010s). Library preparation employed the immunoSEQ multiplex PCR assay. All of the isolated RNA was reverse transcribed with the High Capacity cDNA Reverse Transcription Kit, so expressed TCRB transcripts were sequenced. Not all clones reach the TCRdb copy of this immuneACCESS table, which keeps in-frame sequences only. Checked studies attribute under half of the gap to unresolved V genes and leave the rest unexplained. Across this sample there are just over 600,000 clones, with less than 20% seen only once. In total, the top ten clones hold approximately 0.087% of the sample. Sequences were obtained from naive CD4+ T cells from blood. The sample's cell subset or site label is to be understood as: true naive CD4+ T cells. These receptors all come from a man aged 18 to 30 in good health.

This rearrangement joins TRBV5-6 to TRBJ2-5; D gene ambiguous. Germline V CDR1 and CDR2: SGHDT, YYEEEE. V lost 4 bases and J 0 bases, leaving 10 bases between the germline ends. The CDR3 has 14 amino acids. The CDR3 DNA reads TGTGCCAGCAGCCTCGTACACAACCAAGAGACCCAGTACTTC. This encodes CASSLVHNQETQYF. The whole variable domain, filled in from reference TRBV5-6 and TRBJ2-5, reads DAGVTQSPTHLIKTRGQQVTLRCSPKSGHDTVSWYQQALGQGPQFIFQYYEEEERQRGNFPDRFSGHQFPNYSSELNVNALLLGDSALYLCASSLVHNQETQYFGPGTRLLVL.

The chain links TRBV5-4 to TRBJ2-3; D is undetermined. Germline V lookup: CDR1 SGHNT, CDR2 YYREEE (reference sequence). The ends were cut back, 2 bases at V and 0 bases at J, with 4 bases in the middle. This CDR3 region has 13 residues. As DNA, the CDR3 is TGTGCCAGCAGCTTTTGGAGCACAGATACGCAGTATTTT. Translated, it gives CASSFWSTDTQYF.

This clone was seen repeatedly, ten times or more. The sample carries other DNA sequences with the same CDR3. The chain carries TRBV10-3 and TRBJ2-1; 12 positions match TRBD1. The CDR3 loop spans 13 amino acids. CDR1 and CDR2 from the germline V gene are ENHRY and SYGVKD. Trimming at V came to 6 bases and at J to 8 bases, leaving 2 bases not matched to a gene. CDR3 nucleotide sequence: TGTGCCATCAGGGGGACAGGGGGCGATGAGCAGTTCTTC. Its translation is CAIRGTGGDEQFF.

In this sample, this clone turned up a few times. The J gene is TRBJ1-4, the V gene TRBV5-4, with no clear D. V was shortened by 7 bases and J by 5 bases, with 9 bases between the two germline ends. CDR3 length: 12 residues. Germline CDR1 reads SGHNT; CDR2 reads YYREEE (reference sequence). Written as DNA, the CDR3 is TGTGCCAGCGGTGAAAGAAATGAAAAACTGTTTTTT. This translates into CASGERNEKLFF.

J is TRBJ1-4 and V is TRBV27, with D possibly TRBD1 on 5 matching bases. Germline CDR1 reads MNHEY; CDR2 reads SMNVEV (reference sequence). The CDR3 is made up of 14 amino acids. V lost 2 bases and J lost 14, with 18 bases in between. The CDR3 region is CASSLRFGGNALFF. The CDR3 bases are TGTGCCAGCAGTTTAAGGTTTGGGGGTAATGCGCTGTTTTTT.

The chain carries TRBV5-1 and TRBJ1-1, with D perhaps TRBD1 (5 bases). This CDR3 spans 16 amino acids. The V and J ends lost 3 bases and 1 base respectively, with 16 bases between them. Germline CDR1 SGHRS, CDR2 YFSETQ. In DNA form, the CDR3 reads TGCGCCAGCAGCTCGGGGTCCCCTGGGGCGAACACTGAAGCTTTCTTT. Translated, it gives CASSSGSPGANTEAFF.

This clone was recorded a few times. Other nucleotide sequences in the sample specify the same CDR3. This sequence joins TRBV7-2 and TRBJ2-7; a weak D match, TRBD1 (6 bases). The CDR3 runs to 14 residues. Looked up from germline, CDR1 is SGHTA and CDR2 is FQGNSA. V gave up 1 base and J gave up 3 bases, with 10 bases separating them. CDR3 in DNA: TGTGCCAGCAGCTTAGTACAGGGAAGCTACGAGCAGTACTTC. This codes for CASSLVQGSYEQYF. The complete variable domain, with remaining parts taken from reference TRBV7-2 and TRBJ2-7, reads GAGVSQSPSNKVTEKGKDVELRCDPISGHTALYWYRQSLGQGLEFLIYFQGNSAPDKSGLPSDRFSAERTGGSVSTLTIQRTQQEDSAVYLCASSLVQGSYEQYFGPGTRLTVT.

V and J are TRBV6-1 and TRBJ2-5; 10 positions agree with TRBD1. Trimming cost V 4 bases and J 6 bases; bases outside gene matches: 8. Germline V CDR1 and CDR2: MNHNS, SASEGT. The CDR3 runs to 15 residues. The CDR3 sequence is CASSAGTGVVKTQYF. For the CDR3, the DNA is TGTGCCAGCAGTGCCGGGACAGGGGTGGTGAAGACCCAGTACTTC.

In nucleotides, the CDR3 is TGTGCCAGCAGCTCGGGGACAACCTTTGAAGCTTTCTTT. It specifies CASSSGTTFEAFF. J is TRBJ1-1 and V is TRBV7-2, with a possible D match to TRBD1 (6 bases). This CDR3 comprises 13 residues. Germline CDR1 reads SGHTA; CDR2 reads FQGNSA. Trimming pared 4 bases from V and 7 bases from J, leaving 13 bases between. The full variable domain, its missing parts supplied by reference TRBV7-2 and TRBJ1-1, is GAGVSQSPSNKVTEKGKDVELRCDPISGHTALYWYRQSLGQGLEFLIYFQGNSAPDKSGLPSDRFSAERTGGSVSTLTIQRTQQEDSAVYLCASSSGTTFEAFFGQGTRLTVV.

V usage is TRBV11-3 and J usage is TRBJ2-4; possibly TRBD1 or TRBD2 for D (5 bases each). This CDR3 contains 13 residues. Per germline, CDR1 SGHNT and CDR2 YENEEA. V lost 3 bases and J 8 bases, leaving 11 bases between the germline ends. The CDR3 DNA reads TGTGCCAGCAGCTTTGGGACCTGGGACATTCAGTACTTC. This encodes CASSFGTWDIQYF.

J is TRBJ2-7 and V is TRBV19; 8 bases map to TRBD2. Losses at the gene ends were 1 base for V and 2 bases for J; bases not matched to a gene: 4. The germline gives CDR1 LNHDA, CDR2 SQIVND (reference sequence). The CDR3 covers 15 residues. The DNA of the CDR3 is TGTGCCAGTAGTATAGCGTCCGGGGGGGCCTACGAGCAGTACTTC. This sequence encodes CASSIASGGAYEQYF.

The rearrangement joins TRBV9 to TRBJ1-2; D is perhaps TRBD1 (6 bases). The germline V gene has CDR1 SGDLS and CDR2 YYNGEE. The CDR3 runs 15 residues. Trimming took 4 bases from V and 1 from J, leaving 14 bases between them. The CDR3 sequence is CASSPDRRYNYGYTF. The CDR3 DNA sequence: TGTGCCAGCAGCCCAGACAGGAGATATAACTATGGCTACACCTTC.

The J gene is TRBJ1-3, the V gene TRBV29-1, with D hard to call. V was shortened by 2 bases and J by 0 bases, with 8 bases between the two germline ends. The germline gives CDR1 SQVTM, CDR2 ANQGSEA. CDR3 length: 14 residues. Written as DNA, the CDR3 is TGCAGCGTTGAACCCACGTACTCTGGAAACACCATATATTTT. Its protein product is CSVEPTYSGNTIYF.

This sequence joins TRBV10-3 and TRBJ2-3, with 13 nucleotides matching TRBD2. The CDR3 covers 15 residues. Germline V gives CDR1 ENHRY, CDR2 SYGVKD. The junction had 9 bases not matched to a gene; V was cut back by 4 bases and J by 11 bases. The CDR3, as DNA: TGTGCCATCAGTGGACTAGCGGGGGGCCCGCTGGGGCAGTATTTT. The encoded protein is CAISGLAGGPLGQYF.

This clone was seen only a few times. The chain uses TRBV19 and TRBJ1-1; unclear D gene. Germline V gene sequence: CDR1 LNHDA, CDR2 SQIVND (reference sequence). This CDR3 is built from 14 residues. The ends were cut back, 0 bases at V and 8 bases at J, with 13 bases in the middle. The CDR3: CASSIDRGSSEAFF. CDR3 nucleotide sequence: TGTGCCAGTAGTATAGACCGGGGATCCTCAGAAGCTTTCTTT.

In its sample, this clone was seen a few times. CDR3 amino acids: CAWTRPPGPNYGYTF. CDR3 DNA sequence: TGTGCCTGGACTCGCCCTCCGGGTCCTAACTATGGCTACACCTTC. V is TRBV30 and J is TRBJ1-2; D remains unclear. V lost 4 bases and J lost 0, with 15 bases in between. This CDR3 region has 15 residues. Germline V gene sequence: CDR1 GTSNPN, CDR2 SVGIG (reference sequence).